Sequencing of this T cell receptor (beta chain) was carried out in a study of OX40 agonist ivuxolimab in advanced cancers. General study results and limits: CD4+ and CD8+ blood T cells expanded clonally by week 6 at 0.1 to 3.0 mg/kg. CD8+ T cells were the subset that, on average, had more expanded clones than CD4+.

The CDR3 is 12 residues long. Germline CDR1 SGHTS, CDR2 YDEGEE. Trimming cost V 6 bases and J 5 bases, with 9 bases left between them. A remark on this clone: Its antigen is unidentified.

Systemic immunosuppression or a history of autoimmune disease excluded patients. Sampled blood was obtained at baseline, cycle 4 day 1, and cycle 7 day 1. Profiled with immunoSEQ multiplex PCR; TCRdb holds only in-frame clones, not every one. The sample records approximately 69,000 clones, roughly 83% being singletons. The origin of this receptor is an adult with an advanced solid tumor such as melanoma, head and neck, liver or kidney cancer. The sample consisted of CD4+ or CD8+ T cells sorted from blood, taken in a trial of the OX40 agonist ivuxolimab. This rearrangement joins TRBV5-8 to TRBJ1-3; D is ambiguous. CDR3 in amino acids: CASTPRRNTIYF. CDR3 nucleotides: TGTGCCAGCACCCCGCGCCGAAACACCATATATTTT.